This entry lists 5 T cell receptor beta chains sequenced from one sample in a study of T cells expressing NK-cell markers. From its re-call of the 5' RACE reads, TCRdb lists each CDR3 protein once, without DNA. Its clone listing holds around 470,000 distinct CDR3 sequences. Sequencing used blood T cells: a sorted CD56 or NKG2C T cell subset, CD4+ or CD8+ T cells, or bulk PBMC T cells (not recorded which). The receptor set was obtained from a woman aged 45-65 years in good health.

V usage is TRBV27 and J usage is TRBJ1-4; TCRdb calls TRBD1, which cannot be checked without DNA. The germline V gene has CDR1 MNHEY and CDR2 SMNVEV (reference sequence). The CDR3 consists of 14 residues. The CDR3 sequence: CASRLRGLGEKLFF.

V gene TRBV5-1 combines with J gene TRBJ2-1; the D gene TCRdb calls, TRBD2, cannot be checked with no DNA. This CDR3 has 15 amino acids. Germline CDR1 SGHRS, CDR2 YFSETQ. The CDR3 sequence is CASSSTSPSYNEQFF.

The chain links TRBV5-1 to TRBJ2-5; TCRdb names TRBD2, which stays unverified in the absence of DNA. In germline, CDR1 is SGHRS, CDR2 YFSETQ. The CDR3 contains 18 residues. The CDR3 here is CASSSGLAGVVTRETQYF.

The rearrangement uses TRBV11-2 and TRBJ2-5; TCRdb's D gene call, TRBD2, goes unchecked for lack of DNA. The germline CDR1 and CDR2 sequences are SGHAT and FQNNGV. This CDR3 spans 16 amino acids. The CDR3 is CASSWTSGRGGETQYF.

This chain uses TRBV20-1 with TRBJ2-5; without DNA, the TCRdb call of TRBD1 cannot be checked. Germline CDR1 is DFQATT and CDR2 is SNEGSKA (reference sequence). The CDR3 has 13 residues. The CDR3 loop reads CSALGTGGETQYF.